What follows describes a single T cell receptor (beta chain). The antigen is unknown. Each donor was a Caucasian adult residing in Nashville, Tennessee. The sample originates from a study of shared clonotypes between healthy human individuals. Study-level background: Researchers assigned three CD4 naive, three CD4 memory, two CD8 naive and one CD8 memory plate to each donor. Points from the study as a whole: How much donors shared clonotypes was expected to be affected by sequencing depth.

This table comes from immunoSEQ multiplex PCR, and its TCRdb copy is limited to in-frame clones, with some not included. The data contain 2.3 million or so clones, approximately 93% of them singletons. There are 14 residues in the CDR3. V was pared by 5 bases and J by 0 bases, with 11 bases between. CDR1 is SGHTA and CDR2 is FQGNSA in the germline V gene. The TCR comes from a man between 18 and 29 years old in good health. Some clones in this sample may be carry-over from other donors' samples. Material: naive CD4+ T cells from PBMCs. Subset noted: CD45RA+ positively selected. The chain recombines TRBV7-2 with TRBJ2-7; D may be TRBD2 (5 bases). The CDR3 is CASSADWSSYEQYF. CDR3 nucleotide sequence: TGTGCCAGCAGCGCGGACTGGAGCTCCTACGAGCAGTACTTC.